These T cell receptor beta chains were read from a single sample in a study of T cell repertoires in cytomegalovirus infection. TCRdb reprocessed the reads with MiXCR, giving one entry per CDR3 protein. Of approximately 990,000 distinct CDR3 sequences listed, 31% are singletons. Their antigen targets remain unknown. Sequences were derived from cultured CD8+ T cells from PBMCs, sampled from culture after CMV antigen stimulation. These receptors were collected from a human donor in good health (CMV status not recorded). Some clones in this sample may be carry-over from other donors' samples. CDR3s include the opening cysteine and the closing phenylalanine or tryptophan. The D gene is left open where the match is weak. A clone size is listed for some rows: how often the clone was seen (once, few, many), or a class if it is expanded.

d_gene	j_gene	abundance	v_gene	CDR3aa	CDR3nt
TRBD2	TRBJ2-1	few	TRBV28	CASSFVRAGGNNEQFF	TGTGCCAGCAGTTTCGTTCGAGCGGGGGGAAACAATGAGCAGTTCTTC
.	TRBJ1-5	.	TRBV4-1	CASSQDSGKPQHF	TGCGCCAGCAGCCAAGATTCTGGAAAGCCCCAGCATTTT
TRBD1	TRBJ2-1	.	TRBV4-1	CTSSPLGAGTGDFREQFF	TGCACCAGCAGCCCGCTGGGCGCCGGGACAGGGGATTTCAGGGAGCAGTTCTTC
TRBD2	TRBJ2-7	few	TRBV19	CASSIGRGGTYEQYF	TGTGCCAGTAGTATCGGCCGGGGGGGTACCTACGAGCAGTACTTC
.	TRBJ2-5	.	TRBV28	CASRGEATGPGLRTQYF	TGTGCCAGCAGGGGAGAGGCCACAGGCCCAGGGCTGAGGACCCAGTACTTC
TRBD2	TRBJ2-3	many	TRBV7-8	CASSLELAGGISTDTQYF	TGTGCCAGCAGCTTAGAGCTGGCGGGGGGGATTAGCACAGATACGCAGTATTTT
TRBD1	TRBJ1-1	many	TRBV7-6	CASSHRTGGRGTEAFF	TGTGCCAGCAGTCATCGGACAGGGGGCCGGGGCACTGAAGCTTTCTTT
.	TRBJ2-3	.	TRBV6-1	CASSEEYRSTDTQYF	TGTGCCAGCAGTGAAGAATACAGGAGCACAGATACGCAGTATTTT
TRBD2	TRBJ2-5	few	TRBV12-3/TRBV12-4	CASTPLGGRGGEETQYF	TGTGCCAGTACCCCTCTGGGTGGGCGGGGGGGCGAAGAGACCCAGTACTTC
TRBD1	TRBJ1-5	.	TRBV27	CASSAHRGSNQPQHF	TGTGCCAGCAGTGCCCACAGGGGTAGCAATCAGCCCCAGCATTTT
TRBD1	TRBJ2-1	.	TRBV6-6	CASSSPGQGVEEQFF	TGTGCCAGCAGTTCACCGGGACAGGGGGTGGAAGAGCAGTTCTTC
.	TRBJ2-1	few	TRBV6-5	CASSYEYEQFF	TGTGCCAGCAGTTACGAATATGAGCAGTTCTTC
TRBD2	TRBJ2-7	.	TRBV5-6	CASSSRLAGHEQYF	TGTGCCAGCAGCTCAAGACTAGCGGGGCACGAGCAGTACTTC
.	TRBJ1-4	many	TRBV7-2	CASSLLAWGNEKLFF	TGTGCCAGCAGCTTACTTGCCTGGGGGAATGAAAAACTGTTTTTT
.	TRBJ2-1	.	TRBV7-9	CASIPGGGNSYNEQFF	TGTGCCAGCATCCCGGGAGGGGGCAACTCCTACAATGAGCAGTTCTTC
TRBD1	TRBJ2-1	many	TRBV7-6	CASSLLAGGDEQFF	TGTGCCAGCAGCTTACTGGCAGGGGGTGATGAGCAGTTCTTC
.	TRBJ1-1	many	TRBV7-2	CASSAVPGPLGDTEAFF	TGTGCCAGCAGCGCTGTACCGGGCCCACTCGGGGACACTGAAGCTTTCTTT
TRBD1	TRBJ1-5	.	TRBV7-6	CASSPSGGASQPQHF	TGTGCCAGCAGCCCGTCAGGGGGCGCGTCTCAGCCCCAGCATTTT
.	TRBJ2-5	.	TRBV25-1	CASSESGTVEETQYF	TGTGCCAGCAGTGAATCAGGGACCGTGGAAGAGACCCAGTACTTC
TRBD2	TRBJ2-2	.	TRBV7-6	CASSIAGNAGELFF	TGTGCCAGCAGCATAGCGGGGAACGCTGGGGAGCTGTTTTTT
TRBD1	TRBJ2-2	.	TRBV6-5	CASSSIPGDRANTGELFF	TGTGCCAGCAGTTCTATCCCAGGGGACAGGGCGAACACCGGGGAGCTGTTTTTT
.	TRBJ2-6	few	TRBV12-5	CASGSESSGANVLTF	TGTGCTAGTGGTTCCGAAAGCTCGGGGGCCAACGTCCTGACTTTC
TRBD2	TRBJ2-1	.	TRBV5-1	CASRPRTSGGPQEQFF	TGCGCCAGCAGACCTAGGACTAGCGGGGGGCCACAAGAGCAGTTCTTC
TRBD1	TRBJ2-7	few	TRBV4-2	CASSQDWHGTGGYYEQYF	TGTGCCAGCAGCCAAGATTGGCACGGGACAGGGGGTTACTACGAGCAGTACTTC
TRBD1	TRBJ2-3	.	TRBV24-1	CATSDLPDRDWTDTQYF	TGTGCCACCAGTGATTTGCCAGACAGGGATTGGACAGATACGCAGTATTTT
TRBD2	TRBJ2-1	.	TRBV9	CASSVRAGDSSYNEQFF	TGTGCCAGCAGCGTTAGAGCGGGGGATAGCTCCTACAATGAGCAGTTCTTC